Reported below is one T cell receptor beta chain. What it binds is unknown. Germline V gives CDR1 MDHEN, CDR2 SYDVKM. This CDR3 has 12 residues. V gave up 6 bases and J gave up 7 bases, with 10 bases separating them. This record comes from a study of Graves' ophthalmopathy and Graves' hyperthyroidism. The PBMCs used were ones drawn from around 10 ml of fresh peripheral blood. Beta-chain TCR CDR3 regions were amplified from RNA transcripts. RT-PCR with HTBI primers came first, then second-round multiplex PCR. MiXCR was run by TCRdb on the multiplex PCR reads, yielding one entry per CDR3 protein. In the table there are about half a million distinct CDR3 sequences, approximately 14% of which are singletons. Whole-study findings and limits: Ophthalmopathy progression cases were predicted by the model with roughly 71% sensitivity and 72.22% specificity.

The V and J genes are TRBV28 and TRBJ1-5; D gene ambiguous. The sequenced sample was blood. This TCR was recovered from a woman in her twenties or thirties with Graves' ophthalmopathy. CDR3: CASRVREQPQHF. CDR3 nucleotides: TGTGCCAGCAGGGTGAGGGAGCAGCCCCAGCATTTT.